The 28 T cell receptor beta chains given below trace back to one sample, sequenced in a study of T cell responses to AZD1222 COVID-19 vaccine. Clones were sequenced by immunoSEQ multiplex PCR, and TCRdb holds only the in-frame ones, with some missing. Among about 130,000 clones listed, around nine tenths were seen once. The material sequenced was peripheral blood, taken on day 0 of AZD1222 vaccination. The receptor source for this set is an adult in good health.

The V call is TRBV9, the J call TRBJ2-7, with 11 bases that match TRBD2. Germline CDR1 SGDLS, CDR2 YYNGEE. V was pared by 0 bases and J by 4 bases, with 9 bases of the junction left unmatched. This CDR3 is built from 17 residues. CDR3 loop: CASSVGSGTSGIYEQYF. In nucleotides, the CDR3 is TGTGCCAGCAGCGTAGGCTCCGGGACTAGCGGAATTTACGAGCAGTACTTC.

The gene calls are TRBV5-5 and TRBJ1-1; possible D gene TRBD1, 6 bases. The V and J ends lost 5 bases and 5 bases respectively, with 13 bases between them. The germline V gene encodes CDR1 SGHKS and CDR2 YYEKEE (reference sequence). The length of the CDR3 is 13 residues. CDR3 bases: TGTGCCAGCAGACAGGGATGGGGAACTGAAGCTTTCTTT. It encodes CASRQGWGTEAFF.

The chain joins TRBV5-1 to TRBJ1-1, with D uncertain. In germline, CDR1 is SGHRS, CDR2 YFSETQ. The CDR3 loop spans 15 amino acids. V lost 6 bases, J lost 0 bases, and 15 bases lay in between. This CDR3 is CASTASPDLNTEAFF. CDR3 nucleotides: TGCGCCAGCACCGCCTCCCCGGATTTGAACACTGAAGCTTTCTTT.

The chain combines TRBV5-4 with TRBJ2-4; D possibly matches TRBD1 or TRBD2 (5 bases each). V lost 5 bases, J lost 1 base, and 19 bases lay in between. Germline V gives CDR1 SGHNT, CDR2 YYREEE (reference sequence). The CDR3 spans 17 residues. In nucleotides, the CDR3 is TGTGCCAGCAGTAGGGGCGGGCCTTCAGAGGCCAAAAACATTCAGTACTTC. Amino acids: CASSRGGPSEAKNIQYF.

The chain joins TRBV6-2 or TRBV6-3 to TRBJ1-5; D remains unclear. CDR1 MNHEY and CDR2 SVGEGT come from the germline V gene. The ends were cut back, 5 bases at V and 9 bases at J, with 14 bases in the middle. The CDR3 length is 13 residues. The chain's CDR3 is CASSGLKGGPQHF. The CDR3 DNA follows: TGTGCCAGCAGTGGACTTAAAGGTGGGCCCCAGCATTTT.

This chain uses TRBV18 with TRBJ1-1; the D is unclear. CDR1 and CDR2 from the germline V gene are KGHSH and LQKENI. CDR3 length: 13 residues. Trimming shortened V by 2 bases and J by 7 bases, and 11 bases separated the two germline ends. CDR3: CASSPDSTDEAFF. In DNA, the CDR3 is TGTGCCAGCTCACCAGACTCTACTGATGAAGCTTTCTTT.

The rearrangement links TRBV28 to TRBJ2-7; 8 bases are shared with TRBD2. The CDR3 is 14 residues long. CDR1 is MDHEN, CDR2 SYDVKM, per germline. V dropped 6 bases and J dropped 4; count of bases not matched to a gene: 8. CDR3 DNA: TGTGCCAGCAGCCAAGCGGGAGTTGAGTACGAGCAGTACTTC. Protein sequence: CASSQAGVEYEQYF. The whole variable domain, remainder taken from reference TRBV28 and TRBJ2-7, is DVKVTQSSRYLVKRTGEKVFLECVQDMDHENMFWYRQDPGLGLRLIYFSYDVKMKEKGDIPEGYSVSREKKERFSLILESASTNQTSMYLCASSQAGVEYEQYFGPGTRLTVT.

The CDR3 nucleotides read TGTGCCAGCAGCCAAGCGGGGGGAGGAACCTACGAGCAGTACTTC. Translating gives CASSQAGGGTYEQYF. The chain couples TRBV3-1 (or the pseudogene TRBV3-2) to TRBJ2-7, with 7 bases fitting TRBD2. CDR1 is LGHDT, CDR2 YNNKEL, per germline (reference sequence). V dropped 1 base and J dropped 2; count of bases not matched to a gene: 5. CDR3 size: 15 residues.

V and J are TRBV5-5 and TRBJ2-7; tentative D call: TRBD1 (6 bases). Germline values: CDR1 SGHKS, CDR2 YYEKEE (reference sequence). There are 14 residues in the CDR3. Trimming removed 4 bases at V and 2 bases at J, with 13 bases between. The CDR3, as DNA: TGTGCCAGCAGCGGGCTCAGGGGCCCCTACGAGCAGTACTTC. The encoded protein is CASSGLRGPYEQYF.

The chain links TRBV19 to TRBJ1-4, with D maybe TRBD1 (5 bases). Germline V gene lookup returns CDR1 LNHDA and CDR2 SQIVND (reference sequence). The V gene lost 4 bases and the J gene lost 8 bases, with 11 bases spanning the gap. CDR3 length: 13 amino acids. CDR3 sequence: CASSTRQIEKLFF. CDR3 DNA: TGTGCCAGTAGTACCCGACAGATAGAAAAACTGTTTTTT.

This chain joins TRBV5-1 and TRBJ1-4, with TRBD1 as a possible D gene (5 bases). V was trimmed by 4 bases and J by 7 bases, leaving 17 bases between them. This CDR3 spans 15 amino acids. Germline CDR1 SGHRS, CDR2 YFSETQ. CDR3 DNA: TGCGCCAGCAGCCGTGGTCGGCAGGGAGGTGAAAAACTGTTTTTT. This codes for CASSRGRQGGEKLFF.

The V call is TRBV6-5, the J call TRBJ1-5, with TRBD1 matching 9 bases. Germline values: CDR1 MNHEY, CDR2 SVGAGI. This CDR3 comprises 15 residues. The ends lost 6 bases at V and 1 base at J; junction bases unmatched: 4. CDR3 amino acids: CASSGDRVSNQPQHF. The CDR3 region has the DNA TGTGCCAGCAGCGGGGACAGGGTAAGCAATCAGCCCCAGCATTTT.

V and J are TRBV5-4 and TRBJ2-7, with D possibly being TRBD1 or TRBD2 (5 bases each). The CDR3 spans 13 residues. The germline V and J ends were trimmed by 4 bases and 1 base, with 9 bases remaining between them. Per the germline V gene, CDR1 is SGHNT and CDR2 is YYREEE (reference sequence). DNA of the CDR3: TGTGCCAGCAGCCGAGGGGAATCCTACGAGCAGTACTTC. Translating it yields CASSRGESYEQYF.

The chain employs TRBV2 and TRBJ1-1; D is uncertain. The V gene lost 9 bases and the J gene lost 2 bases, with 7 bases spanning the gap. The CDR3 extends over 11 amino acids. CDR1 SNHLY and CDR2 FYNNEI come from the germline V gene. Here the CDR3 reads CARQSNTEAFF. In nucleotides, the CDR3 is TGTGCCAGACAGAGTAACACTGAAGCTTTCTTT. The complete variable domain, with remaining parts taken from reference TRBV2 and TRBJ1-1, reads EPEVTQTPSHQVTQMGQEVILRCVPISNHLYFYWYRQILGQKVEFLVSFYNNEISEKSEIFDDQFSVERPDGSNFTLKIRSTKLEDSAMYFCARQSNTEAFFGQGTRLTVV.

V and J are TRBV10-2 and TRBJ1-5, with a tentative D call TRBD1 (5 bases). The CDR3 runs to 13 residues. Germline V gives CDR1 WSHSY, CDR2 SAAADI. The V and J ends lost 4 bases and 6 bases respectively, with 10 bases between them. CDR3 sequence: CASSGAGTQPQHF. The CDR3 bases are TGCGCCAGCAGTGGGGCAGGGACTCAGCCCCAGCATTTT.

The CDR3 protein is CASSLVLSNEQYF. The DNA of the CDR3 is TGCGCCAGCAGCTTGGTCTTGTCTAACGAGCAGTACTTC. V gene TRBV5-1 combines with J gene TRBJ2-7; D gene ambiguous. Germline V gene lookup returns CDR1 SGHRS and CDR2 YFSETQ. The CDR3 is 13 residues long. Trimming removed 0 bases at V and 5 bases at J, with 9 bases between.

The chain uses TRBV10-1 and TRBJ1-4, with TRBD1 identical over 8 bases. V lost 5 bases and J lost 2; bases outside the gene matches: 4. This CDR3 contains 15 residues. The V gene's germline CDR1 is WNHNN and CDR2 SYGVQD (reference sequence). The CDR3: CASSPGTGTNEKLFF. DNA of the CDR3: TGCGCCAGCAGTCCGGGGACAGGTACTAATGAAAAACTGTTTTTT.

There are a few counts of this clone. V gene TRBV18 combines with J gene TRBJ1-5, with a possible D match to TRBD1 (5 bases). The germline V gene encodes CDR1 KGHSH and CDR2 LQKENI. V lost 2 bases and J 7 bases, leaving 9 bases between the germline ends. This CDR3 has 13 amino acids. CDR3 residues: CASSPGGEQPQHF. The CDR3 DNA sequence: TGTGCCAGCTCACCAGGGGGGGAACAGCCCCAGCATTTT.

This clone occurred once. V gene TRBV7-9 combines with J gene TRBJ1-6; D is unresolved. The length of the CDR3 is 14 residues. The germline V gene encodes CDR1 SEHNR and CDR2 FQNEAQ (reference sequence). Trimming shortened V by 3 bases and J by 6 bases, and 9 bases separated the two germline ends. CDR3 sequence: CASSFEAGNSPLHF. The CDR3 DNA follows: TGTGCCAGCAGCTTTGAGGCGGGTAATTCACCCCTCCACTTT.

This clone was counted once. The rearrangement links TRBV7-9 to TRBJ2-1, with D tentatively TRBD2 (6 bases). This CDR3 region has 15 residues. V was pared by 2 bases and J by 10 bases, with 18 bases between. CDR1 is SEHNR, CDR2 FQNEAQ, per germline (reference sequence). CDR3 protein: CASSLIGGAYGEQFF. The CDR3 nucleotides are TGTGCCAGCAGCTTAATCGGAGGGGCTTATGGGGAGCAGTTCTTC.

V gene TRBV2 combines with J gene TRBJ2-3; 10 nucleotides line up with TRBD2. Trimming cost V 7 bases and J 4 bases; bases outside gene matches: 2. The CDR3 sequence is 13 residues long. Germline V gives CDR1 SNHLY, CDR2 FYNNEI. The CDR3 coding sequence is TGTGCCAGCACTAGCGGGAGTGCAGATACGCAGTATTTT. Translated: CASTSGSADTQYF.

The rearrangement joins TRBV7-3 to TRBJ1-1; possible D gene TRBD1, 5 bases. The V end lost 1 base, the J end lost 3 bases, and 9 bases lay between the germline ends. The CDR3 has 14 amino acids. Germline values: CDR1 SGHTA, CDR2 FQGTGA. The CDR3 sequence is CASSLKRGHTEAFF. CDR3 sequence (DNA): TGTGCCAGCAGCTTAAAGAGGGGTCACACTGAAGCTTTCTTT.

The chain joins TRBV15 to TRBJ1-4, with D hard to call. The V end was cut by 0 bases, the J end by 10 bases, with 9 bases between. The length of the CDR3 is 13 residues. Germline CDR1 is LNHNV and CDR2 is YYDKDF (reference sequence). DNA of the CDR3: TGTGCCACCAGCAGAGAAAAGCCCGGAAAACTGTTTTTT. Translating it yields CATSREKPGKLFF.

The rearrangement joins TRBV12-3 or TRBV12-4 to TRBJ2-7; no clear D gene. Trimming pared 3 bases from V and 2 bases from J, leaving 5 bases between. The length of the CDR3 is 12 residues. The CDR3 sequence is CASSLWPYEQYF. The CDR3 region has the DNA TGTGCCAGCAGTTTGTGGCCCTACGAGCAGTACTTC.

The chain uses TRBV13 and TRBJ1-1; 9 bases map to TRBD1. Germline CDR1 reads PRHDT; CDR2 reads FYEKMQ (reference sequence). Unmatched junction bases numbered 9, after V lost 3 bases and J lost 4 bases. This CDR3 is built from 16 residues. In nucleotides, the CDR3 is TGTGCCAGCAGCTTTCGACAGGGGGTCATGGGCACTGAAGCTTTCTTT. Translation: CASSFRQGVMGTEAFF.

The genes are TRBV13 and TRBJ2-7; no clear D. Trimming removed 3 bases at V and 5 bases at J, with 5 bases between. CDR3 size: 11 residues. Looked up from germline, CDR1 is PRHDT and CDR2 is FYEKMQ (reference sequence). CDR3 in amino acids: CASSLVDEQYF. The DNA for the CDR3 is TGTGCCAGCAGCTTGGTGGACGAGCAGTACTTC.

The chain links TRBV30 to TRBJ2-1; 7 bases match TRBD2. The germline V gene encodes CDR1 GTSNPN and CDR2 SVGIG (reference sequence). This CDR3 contains 11 residues. V dropped 3 bases and J dropped 15; count of bases not matched to a gene: 8. For the CDR3, the DNA is TGTGCCTGGAGCGAGGGCGGGGGAACGTTCTTC. Protein sequence: CAWSEGGGTFF.

This chain connects TRBV19 to TRBJ2-5, with 11 bases identical to TRBD1. The CDR3 loop spans 14 amino acids. Germline V gene lookup returns CDR1 LNHDA and CDR2 SQIVND (reference sequence). The J segment lost 5 bases and the V segment lost 6 bases, leaving 5 bases of the junction unmatched. The CDR3 spells CASRRTGGLETQYF. CDR3 bases: TGTGCCAGTAGGCGGACAGGGGGCCTGGAGACCCAGTACTTC. The complete variable domain, with remaining parts taken from reference TRBV19 and TRBJ2-5, reads DGGITQSPKYLFRKEGQNVTLSCEQNLNHDAMYWYRQDPGQGLRLIYYSQIVNDFQKGDIAEGYSVSREKKESFPLTVTSAQKNPTAFYLCASRRTGGLETQYFGPGTRLLVL.